This passage covers 28 T cell receptor beta chains from one sample sequenced in a study of stem cell transplantation in POMP-related autoinflammatory disease. Here immunoSEQ multiplex PCR was the method, and the copy in TCRdb shows in-frame clones only, minus some. The table includes more than 20,000 clones, roughly four fifths detected once. The specimen comprised CD4+ T cells from PBMCs, sampled before stem cell transplantation. These TCRs come from a human donor with POMP-related autoinflammation and immune dysregulation (PRAID).

This chain connects TRBV2 to TRBJ2-5; possible D gene TRBD2, 7 bases. The CDR3 length is 14 residues. V dropped 7 bases and J dropped 5 bases, with 17 bases sitting between them. Per the germline V gene, CDR1 is SNHLY and CDR2 is FYNNEI. DNA of the CDR3: TGTGCCAGCAAGGCGGGGGCCCTGTGGGAGACCCAGTACTTC. Its translation: CASKAGALWETQYF.

The chain carries TRBV5-4 and TRBJ2-7; D possibly uses TRBD1 or TRBD2 (6 bases each). Germline CDR1 SGHNT, CDR2 YYREEE (reference sequence). The CDR3 has 14 amino acids. The V gene lost 0 bases and the J gene lost 2 bases, with 9 bases spanning the gap. The CDR3: CASSLDGGPYEQYF. The CDR3 nucleotides are TGTGCCAGCAGCTTGGATGGGGGGCCCTACGAGCAGTACTTC.

J is TRBJ2-1 and V is TRBV5-3; D is ambiguous. TRBV5-3 is labeled an ORF, and its function is uncertain. The CDR3 contains 15 residues. Trimming pared 3 bases from V and 8 bases from J, leaving 18 bases between. Written as DNA, the CDR3 is TGTGCCAGAAGCTGGGCCGTGGTGGGCCATCATGAGCAGTTCTTC. It specifies CARSWAVVGHHEQFF.

This clone showed up just a few times. The rearrangement joins TRBV18 to TRBJ1-4; 7 nucleotides line up with TRBD1. Trimming at V came to 3 bases and at J to 4 bases, leaving 2 bases not matched to a gene. The CDR3 loop spans 14 amino acids. CDR1 KGHSH and CDR2 LQKENI come from the germline V gene. In DNA, the CDR3 is TGTGCCAGCTCACCCCCAGGGGGTAATGAAAAACTGTTTTTT. Residues: CASSPPGGNEKLFF.

This clone was seen only a few times. The genes are TRBV2 and TRBJ1-1; no clear D gene. This CDR3 is built from 13 residues. CDR1 SNHLY and CDR2 FYNNEI come from the germline V gene. The germline V and J ends were trimmed by 7 bases and 0 bases, with 9 bases remaining between them. In DNA, the CDR3 is TGTGCCAGCATCGAGAGGGTGAACACTGAAGCTTTCTTT. Amino acid sequence: CASIERVNTEAFF.

The rearrangement joins TRBV30 to TRBJ2-2, with TRBD1 matching 7 bases. This CDR3 spans 14 amino acids. V trimming: 0 bases; J trimming: 4 bases; junction bases outside the gene matches: 2. Germline V gene sequence: CDR1 GTSNPN, CDR2 SVGIG (reference sequence). In DNA form, the CDR3 reads TGTGCCTGGAGTGTACAGGGGATCACCGGGGAGCTGTTTTTT. This encodes CAWSVQGITGELFF.

This rearrangement joins TRBV27 to TRBJ2-4, with D perhaps matching TRBD2 (5 bases). V was trimmed by 6 bases and J by 1 base, leaving 16 bases between them. The CDR3 loop spans 16 amino acids. Looked up from germline, CDR1 is MNHEY and CDR2 is SMNVEV (reference sequence). CDR3 nucleotides: TGTGCCAGCAGCCCCTTTGGGGAGACGGCCAAAAACATTCAGTACTTC. Protein: CASSPFGETAKNIQYF.

The CDR3 bases are TGTGCCAGCATTTTACAGGGGTTCCCCAACTATGGCTACACCTTC. This codes for CASILQGFPNYGYTF. This rearrangement joins TRBV2 to TRBJ1-2; 7 bases fit TRBD1. Trimming took 7 bases from V and 2 from J; bases not matched to a gene: 10. The CDR3 extends over 15 amino acids. The V gene's germline CDR1 is SNHLY and CDR2 FYNNEI.

The chain uses TRBV5-1 and TRBJ2-1; TRBD2 agrees at 7 bases. J was trimmed by 3 bases and V by 4 bases; bases with no gene match: 13. This CDR3 has 17 amino acids. The germline gives CDR1 SGHRS, CDR2 YFSETQ. CDR3 in amino acids: CASSRMRLLADYNEQFF. As DNA, the CDR3 is TGCGCCAGCAGCCGGATGCGACTTCTAGCGGACTACAATGAGCAGTTCTTC. Using reference TRBV5-1 and TRBJ2-1 for the parts outside the CDR3, the full variable domain is KAGVTQTPRYLIKTRGQQVTLSCSPISGHRSVSWYQQTPGQGLQFLFEYFSETQRNKGNFPGRFSGRQFSNSRSEMNVSTLELGDSALYLCASSRMRLLADYNEQFFGPGTRLTVL.

The rearrangement joins TRBV19 to TRBJ2-4; 8 bases match TRBD1. V shed 4 bases, J shed 8 bases, and the junction held 10 bases outside the gene matches. The germline CDR1 and CDR2 sequences are LNHDA and SQIVND (reference sequence). This CDR3 is built from 15 residues. CDR3 coding DNA: TGTGCCAGTAGTACACAGGACAGGGCTCTATACATTCAGTACTTC. Protein sequence: CASSTQDRALYIQYF.

This chain uses TRBV4-1 with TRBJ2-3; TRBD2 might be the D (6 bases). The germline V and J ends were trimmed by 1 base and 0 bases, with 11 bases remaining between them. This CDR3 has 16 amino acids. CDR1 is MGHRA, CDR2 YSYEKL, per germline. CDR3: CASSQGGGTSTDTQYF. In DNA form, the CDR3 reads TGCGCCAGCAGCCAAGGGGGCGGGACTAGCACAGATACGCAGTATTTT.

The chain recombines TRBV2 with TRBJ2-4; 9 bases are a match to TRBD2. The CDR3 loop spans 14 amino acids. V lost 9 bases, J lost 7 bases, and 10 bases stayed unmatched. From germline, CDR1 is SNHLY and CDR2 FYNNEI. The CDR3 loop is CASWGSGRGNIQYF. Here the CDR3 DNA reads TGTGCCAGTTGGGGTAGCGGGAGAGGTAACATTCAGTACTTC. Together with reference TRBV2 and TRBJ2-4, the CDR3 gives the full variable domain: EPEVTQTPSHQVTQMGQEVILRCVPISNHLYFYWYRQILGQKVEFLVSFYNNEISEKSEIFDDQFSVERPDGSNFTLKIRSTKLEDSAMYFCASWGSGRGNIQYFGAGTRLSVL.

The chain couples TRBV15 to TRBJ2-3; D is perhaps TRBD1 (5 bases). This CDR3 is 17 amino acids long. The germline CDR1 and CDR2 sequences are LNHNV and YYDKDF (reference sequence). The V end lost 3 bases, the J end lost 0 bases, and 16 bases lay between the germline ends. CDR3 loop: CATSSNSKGWSTDTQYF. CDR3 DNA sequence: TGTGCCACCAGCAGTAATTCTAAGGGGTGGAGCACAGATACGCAGTATTTT.

This clone was counted only a few times. The chain combines TRBV6-1 with TRBJ1-3; D ambiguous. The CDR3 runs to 14 residues. Per the germline V gene, CDR1 is MNHNS and CDR2 is SASEGT. V lost 10 bases and J lost 0, with 13 bases in between. CDR3 DNA: TGTGCCACCTCAGAACGGGGCTCTGGAAACACCATATATTTT. As protein: CATSERGSGNTIYF.

The V call is TRBV5-1, the J call TRBJ2-7; no clear D. V shed 0 bases and J shed 10 bases, with 17 bases lying between them. The CDR3 covers 14 residues. The germline CDR1 and CDR2 sequences are SGHRS and YFSETQ. The chain's CDR3 is CASSLESGSDIQYF. The CDR3 coding sequence is TGCGCCAGCAGCTTGGAGTCCGGGTCAGATATCCAGTACTTC.

This clone was observed a handful of times. This rearrangement joins TRBV11-2 to TRBJ1-1, with D unclear. V was trimmed by 5 bases and J by 9 bases, leaving 22 bases between them. The CDR3 runs to 15 residues. From germline, CDR1 is SGHAT and CDR2 FQNNGV. The CDR3 nucleotides read TGTGCCAGCAGCCCAAAGGGTAGGACCGATGGGAAAGCTTTCTTT. Its translation is CASSPKGRTDGKAFF.

The chain uses TRBV27 and TRBJ2-3; a possible D gene is TRBD2 (5 bases). The CDR3 totals 12 residues. V was shortened by 2 bases and J by 9 bases, with 9 bases between the two germline ends. Germline assignment: CDR1 MNHEY and CDR2 SMNVEV (reference sequence). CDR3 nucleotide sequence: TGTGCCAGCAGTTTACCCCGAGGGACGCAGTATTTT. Its protein product is CASSLPRGTQYF.

The chain is built from TRBV6-5 and TRBJ1-1; 7 bases align to TRBD1. CDR1 and CDR2 (germline): MNHEY, SVGAGI. Trimming took 10 bases from V and 1 from J; bases not matched to a gene: 6. The CDR3 has 13 amino acids. CDR3 bases: TGTGCCACCTATACAGGGGCGAACACTGAAGCTTTCTTT. It codes for CATYTGANTEAFF.

V gene TRBV7-8 combines with J gene TRBJ2-7, with D perhaps assigned TRBD1 or TRBD2 (6 bases each). Germline CDR1 and CDR2: SGHVS and FQNEAQ. The CDR3 runs to 15 residues. With 3 bases removed from V and 2 bases from J, the gap between germline ends came to 14 bases. The CDR3, as DNA: TGTGCCAGCAGCTTGGACGGGGGCACCACCTACGAGCAGTACTTC. Residues: CASSLDGGTTYEQYF.

The chain recombines TRBV13 with TRBJ2-3, with 10 bases matching TRBD2. From germline, CDR1 is PRHDT and CDR2 FYEKMQ (reference sequence). CDR3 length: 16 residues. The V gene end was trimmed by 4 bases and the J gene end by 0 bases; junction bases not matched to a gene: 4. This CDR3 reads CASSSRTSGSTDTQYF. The CDR3 DNA reads as TGTGCCAGCAGCTCGCGGACTAGCGGTAGCACAGATACGCAGTATTTT.

The gene calls are TRBV11-2 and TRBJ2-3, with 7 bases fitting TRBD1. Trimming removed 6 bases from V and 2 bases from J; junction bases left unmatched: 8. The CDR3 has 15 amino acids. Germline-derived CDR1 and CDR2 are SGHAT and FQNNGV. CDR3 amino acids: CASRNRGTYTDTQYF. CDR3 sequence (DNA): TGTGCCAGCAGGAACAGGGGAACTTACACAGATACGCAGTATTTT. The whole variable domain, remainder taken from reference TRBV11-2 and TRBJ2-3, is EAGVAQSPRYKIIEKRQSVAFWCNPISGHATLYWYQQILGQGPKLLIQFQNNGVVDDSQLPKDRFSAERLKGVDSTLKIQPAKLEDSAVYLCASRNRGTYTDTQYFGPGTRLTVL.

The chain recombines TRBV11-2 with TRBJ1-5, with TRBD1 as a possible D gene (5 bases). The germline V and J ends were trimmed by 0 bases and 1 base, with 7 bases remaining between them. Germline V lookup: CDR1 SGHAT, CDR2 FQNNGV. This CDR3 is built from 15 residues. In DNA, the CDR3 is TGTGCCAGCAGCTTAGAATCAGGGAGCAATCAGCCCCAGCATTTT. Its translation is CASSLESGSNQPQHF.

This chain connects TRBV7-2 to TRBJ1-3, with 8 positions matching TRBD1. The CDR3 contains 17 residues. Per germline, CDR1 SGHTA and CDR2 FQGNSA. Germline trimming cut 6 bases from V and 3 bases from J; bases unmatched to any gene: 13. CDR3 DNA sequence: TGTGCCAGCAGTCCCGCCAGGGGGCACCATGGTGGAAACACCATATATTTT. Encoded protein: CASSPARGHHGGNTIYF.

The chain recombines TRBV15 with TRBJ1-1, with D perhaps TRBD1 (5 bases). CDR1 is LNHNV, CDR2 YYDKDF, per germline (reference sequence). The length of the CDR3 is 14 residues. V lost 0 bases and J 6 bases, leaving 11 bases between the germline ends. CDR3 protein: CATSRDGATAEAFF. CDR3 DNA sequence: TGTGCCACCAGCAGAGACGGGGCCACCGCTGAAGCTTTCTTT.

J is TRBJ1-2 and V is TRBV5-1; D uncertain. The V end was cut by 0 bases, the J end by 8 bases, with 14 bases between. The germline V gene has CDR1 SGHRS and CDR2 YFSETQ. The CDR3 runs to 14 residues. The chain's CDR3 is CASSLEAELGGYTF. The CDR3 DNA follows: TGCGCCAGCAGCTTGGAGGCGGAGTTAGGGGGCTACACCTTC. The whole variable domain, filled in from reference TRBV5-1 and TRBJ1-2, reads KAGVTQTPRYLIKTRGQQVTLSCSPISGHRSVSWYQQTPGQGLQFLFEYFSETQRNKGNFPGRFSGRQFSNSRSEMNVSTLELGDSALYLCASSLEAELGGYTFGSGTRLTVV.

This chain joins TRBV9 and TRBJ1-1; TRBD1 is a possible D gene (5 bases). CDR1 SGDLS and CDR2 YYNGEE come from the germline V gene. The CDR3 is 16 amino acids. Trimming pared 0 bases from V and 4 bases from J, leaving 16 bases between. DNA for the CDR3: TGTGCCAGCAGCGTAGGAGGACATAACCGGGGCACTGAAGCTTTCTTT. Translating it yields CASSVGGHNRGTEAFF.

The chain has TRBV9 and TRBJ1-4; no definite D call. The CDR3 has 17 residues. Germline V gene lookup returns CDR1 SGDLS and CDR2 YYNGEE. Between the trimmed V and J ends, which lost 0 bases and 4 bases, there was a span of 16 bases. Here the CDR3 reads CASSVAPFGLLNEKLFF. In DNA form, the CDR3 reads TGTGCCAGCAGCGTAGCCCCTTTTGGACTGCTTAATGAAAAACTGTTTTTT.

CDR3 amino acids: CASSLERVGEQYF. Here the CDR3 DNA reads TGCGCCAGCAGCTTGGAGCGAGTGGGGGAGCAGTACTTC. This chain joins TRBV5-1 and TRBJ2-5; TRBD1 or TRBD2 may be the D gene (5 bases each). Looked up from germline, CDR1 is SGHRS and CDR2 is YFSETQ. This CDR3 has 13 amino acids. V lost 0 bases and J lost 11, with 14 bases in between.